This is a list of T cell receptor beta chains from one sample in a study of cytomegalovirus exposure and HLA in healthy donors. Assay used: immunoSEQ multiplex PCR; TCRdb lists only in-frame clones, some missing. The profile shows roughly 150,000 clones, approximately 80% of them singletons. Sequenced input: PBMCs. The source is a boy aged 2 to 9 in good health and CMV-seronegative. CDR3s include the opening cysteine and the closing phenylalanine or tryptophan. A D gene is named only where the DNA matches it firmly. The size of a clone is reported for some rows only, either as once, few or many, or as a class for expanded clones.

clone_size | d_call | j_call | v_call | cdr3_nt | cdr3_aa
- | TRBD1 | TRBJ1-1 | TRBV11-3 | TGTGCCAGCAGCTTCTATCGGGACAGGGAGGGGATGAACACTGAAGCTTTCTTT | CASSFYRDREGMNTEAFF
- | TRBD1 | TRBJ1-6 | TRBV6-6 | TGTGCCAGCAGTTACGGGACAGGGTGGGATTCACCCCTCCACTTT | CASSYGTGWDSPLHF
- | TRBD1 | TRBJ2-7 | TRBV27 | TGTGCCAGCAGTTTTTGGGACAGGGGTGCACTGCGGCAGTACTTC | CASSFWDRGALRQYF
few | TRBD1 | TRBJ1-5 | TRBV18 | TGTGCCAGCTCACCGGGACAGGGGAATCAGCCCCAGCATTTT | CASSPGQGNQPQHF
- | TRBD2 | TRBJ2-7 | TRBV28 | TGTGCCAGCCTTCCGGGACTAGCTAACTACGAGCAGTACTTC | CASLPGLANYEQYF
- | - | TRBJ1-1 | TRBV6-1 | TGTGCCAGCAGTGAACTCACACAGACAGGTTTATTCTACACTGAAGCTTTCTTT | CASSELTQTGLFYTEAFF
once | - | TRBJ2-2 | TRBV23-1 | TGCGCCAGCAGTCAACACGTGCGTGGACATACCGGGGAGCTGTTTTTT | CASSQHVRGHTGELFF
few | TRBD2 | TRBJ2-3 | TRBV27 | TGTGCCAGCAGTTTCAGCGGGAGTGCGCAGTATTTT | CASSFSGSAQYF
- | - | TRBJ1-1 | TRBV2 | TGTGCCAGCAGTGAACAGACAGTCTCGAACACTGAAGCTTTCTTT | CASSEQTVSNTEAFF
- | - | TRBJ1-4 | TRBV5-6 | TGTGCCAGCAGCCCGACAGCAAGCCGGAATGAAAAACTGTTTTTT | CASSPTASRNEKLFF
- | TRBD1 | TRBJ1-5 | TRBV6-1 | TGTGCCAGCAGGGGACAGGGGAGCAATCAGCCCCAGCATTTT | CASRGQGSNQPQHF
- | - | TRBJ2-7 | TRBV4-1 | TGCGCCAGCAGCCAAGAACTCGGACAAAAGGCCTACGAGCAGTACTTC | CASSQELGQKAYEQYF
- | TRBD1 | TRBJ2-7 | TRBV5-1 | TGCGCCAGCAGTCCTGACAGGGACGAGCAGTACTTC | CASSPDRDEQYF
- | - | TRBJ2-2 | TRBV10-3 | TGTGCCATCAGCGCGGGACTTGACACCGGGGAGCTGTTTTTT | CAISAGLDTGELFF
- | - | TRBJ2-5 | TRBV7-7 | TGTGCCAGCAGCTTAGCGGCCAAGTCCCAAGAGACCCAGTACTTC | CASSLAAKSQETQYF
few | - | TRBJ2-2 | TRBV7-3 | TGTGCCAGCAGCCCAGCGTTTCGCCCCGGGGAGCTGTTTTTT | CASSPAFRPGELFF
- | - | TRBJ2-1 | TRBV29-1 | TGCAGCGTTGAACCGACCTTAAGGAGAGTCGAACATGAGCAGTTCTTC | CSVEPTLRRVEHEQFF
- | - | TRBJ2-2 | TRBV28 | TGTGCCAGCGGGCTTGCAGGGGCGTACACCGGGGAGCTGTTTTTT | CASGLAGAYTGELFF
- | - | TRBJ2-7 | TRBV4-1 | TGCGCCAGCAGCCATCCTCTGCCAGGGGAGTCCTACGAGCAGTACTTC | CASSHPLPGESYEQYF
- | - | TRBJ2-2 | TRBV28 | TGTGCCAGCAGTCCTGTTCGGGAGACAACCACCGGGGAGCTGTTTTTT | CASSPVRETTTGELFF
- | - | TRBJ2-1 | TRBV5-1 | TGCGCCAGCAGCTTTGGACAGCTAGGTAACAATGAGCAGTTCTTC | CASSFGQLGNNEQFF
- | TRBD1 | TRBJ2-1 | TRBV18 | TGTGCCAGCTCACCGGGACAGATTAACAATGAGCAGTTCTTC | CASSPGQINNEQFF
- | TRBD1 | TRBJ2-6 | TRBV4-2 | TGTGCCAGCGGACACAGGGGGCTAAGCTCTGGGGCCAACGTCCTGACTTTC | CASGHRGLSSGANVLTF
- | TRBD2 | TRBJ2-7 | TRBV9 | TGTGCCAGCAGCGTGGGGGGAGGGACCGAGCAGTACTTC | CASSVGGGTEQYF
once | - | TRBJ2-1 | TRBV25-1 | TGTGCCAGCAGTGTGACCGGGGCCTACAATGAGCAGTTCTTC | CASSVTGAYNEQFF
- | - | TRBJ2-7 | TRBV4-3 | TGCGCCAGCAGCCAAGACTTCTCCTACGAGCAGTACTTC | CASSQDFSYEQYF
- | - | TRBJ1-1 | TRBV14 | TGTGCCAGCAGCCTCGAGTACAGGGTAAAACCGAACACTGAAGCTTTCTTT | CASSLEYRVKPNTEAFF
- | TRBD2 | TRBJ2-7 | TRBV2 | TGTGCCAGCAGTGTGGGACTAGCGGGACCCTACGAGCAGTACTTC | CASSVGLAGPYEQYF
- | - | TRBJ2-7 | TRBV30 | TGTGCCTGGAGGGCCGGGACACAGTTTGAGTACGAGCAGTACTTC | CAWRAGTQFEYEQYF
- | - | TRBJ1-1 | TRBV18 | TGTGCCAGCTCACCAGAACAGGGGAACACTGAAGCTTTCTTT | CASSPEQGNTEAFF
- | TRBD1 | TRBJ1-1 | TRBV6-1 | TGTGCCAGCAGCTGGGACAGTAATACTGAAGCTTTCTTT | CASSWDSNTEAFF
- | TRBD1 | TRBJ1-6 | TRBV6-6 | TGTGCCAGCAGTGGCTCACAGGGGTTTAGGAATTCGCCCCTCCACTTT | CASSGSQGFRNSPLHF
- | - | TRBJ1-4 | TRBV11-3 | TGTGCCAGCAGCTTAGAATCCGGAGCAACTAATGAAAAACTGTTTTTT | CASSLESGATNEKLFF
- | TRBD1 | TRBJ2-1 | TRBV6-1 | TGTGCCAGCAGTGGGGGGACAGGGAGGTACAATGAGCAGTTCTTC | CASSGGTGRYNEQFF
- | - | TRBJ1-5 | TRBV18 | TGTGCCAGCTCACCTTCGGGGGTGTCAAGCAATCAGCCCCAGCATTTT | CASSPSGVSSNQPQHF
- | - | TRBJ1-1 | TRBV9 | TGTGCCAGCAGCTCCTCATTGGGAGGGTCGGGCACTGAAGCTTTCTTT | CASSSSLGGSGTEAFF
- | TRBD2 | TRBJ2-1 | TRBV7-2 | TGTGCCAGCAGCATGAGACTAGCGGGAGGGCCAATGAATGAGCAGTTCTTC | CASSMRLAGGPMNEQFF
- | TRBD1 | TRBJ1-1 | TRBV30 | TGTGCCTGGAGTAAGGACAGGGGGACTGAAGCTTTCTTT | CAWSKDRGTEAFF
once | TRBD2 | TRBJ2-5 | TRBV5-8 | TGTGCCAGCAGCTTCTCGGGGGGACAAGAGACCCAGTACTTC | CASSFSGGQETQYF
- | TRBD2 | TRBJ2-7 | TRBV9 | TGTGCCAGCAGCCGGTGGGGAGGGTTAGACGAGCAGTACTTC | CASSRWGGLDEQYF
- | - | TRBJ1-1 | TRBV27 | TGTGCCAGCAGTTTAAAAGGACAGTCGAACACTGAAGCTTTCTTT | CASSLKGQSNTEAFF
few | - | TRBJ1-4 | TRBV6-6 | TGTGCCAGCAGTTACTCGACTCGGATGGAAAAACTGTTTTTT | CASSYSTRMEKLFF
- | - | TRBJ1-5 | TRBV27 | TGTGCCAGCTCCCTAACAGGGTGGCAGCCCCAGCATTTT | CASSLTGWQPQHF
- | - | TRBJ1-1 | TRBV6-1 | TGTGCCAGCAGTGCAGGGTTGGTATTGGCTTTCTTT | CASSAGLVLAFF
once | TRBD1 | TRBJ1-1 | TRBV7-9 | TGTTCCAGCAGCTTAGGGGACAGGGCCTCCCTGAACACTGAAGCTTTCTTT | CSSSLGDRASLNTEAFF
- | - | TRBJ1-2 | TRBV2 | TGTGCCAGCAGTGATTTTGCAGGCAACTATGGCTACACCTTC | CASSDFAGNYGYTF
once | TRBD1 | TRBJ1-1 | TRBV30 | TGTGCCTCCGGACAGGGTGACACTGAAGCTTTCTTT | CASGQGDTEAFF
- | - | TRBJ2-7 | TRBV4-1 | TGCGCCAGCAGCGTCCCAGGGGCCACCTACGAGCAGTACTTC | CASSVPGATYEQYF
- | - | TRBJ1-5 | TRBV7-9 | TGTGCCAGCAGCATCGGACAGAACAATCAGCCCCAGCATTTT | CASSIGQNNQPQHF
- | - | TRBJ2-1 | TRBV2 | TGTGCCAGCAGTGAAATGAGACAGGGTCTTCCCGGGGGCTCCTACAATGAGCAGTTCTTC | CASSEMRQGLPGGSYNEQFF
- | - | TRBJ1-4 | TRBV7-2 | TGTGCCAGCAGTTTACGTGCGACTAATGAAAAACTGTTTTTT | CASSLRATNEKLFF
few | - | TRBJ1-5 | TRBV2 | TGTGCCAGCAGTGAACAGTATCAGCCCCAGCATTTT | CASSEQYQPQHF
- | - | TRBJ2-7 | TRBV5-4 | TGTGCCAGCAGCGGAGACTCCTACGAGCAGTACTTC | CASSGDSYEQYF
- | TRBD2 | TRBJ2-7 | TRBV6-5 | TGTGCCAGCAGTTCGGGACTAGCGGCCTCCTACGAGCAGTACTTC | CASSSGLAASYEQYF